The rows below give T cell receptor beta chains drawn from one sample of a study of response to subunit inactivated influenza vaccine. A single record per CDR3 protein comes from TCRdb applying MiXCR to the RT-PCR reads. The sample holds approximately 230,000 distinct CDR3 sequences, 9% to 15% seen once. This specimen consisted of non-naive T cells sorted from PBMCs, obtained about 14 days before vaccination. All receptors come from a man aged 50-60 years who received an inactivated influenza vaccine. The CDR3 runs from the conserved cysteine through the conserved F or W. Each record gives: V gene, CDR3 protein.

V gene: TRBV29-1; CDR3 protein: CSVGGIGQPQHF
V gene: TRBV29-1; CDR3 protein: CSVGSQRPGTEQFF
V gene: TRBV29-1; CDR3 protein: CSAGTLQETQYF
V gene: TRBV11-1; CDR3 protein: CASSLGPPSSYNEQFF
V gene: TRBV7-6; CDR3 protein: CASSLAPTFTGELFF
V gene: TRBV4-3; CDR3 protein: CASSQDQQGGRAEAFF
V gene: TRBV25-1; CDR3 protein: CASSTISGNYGYTF
V gene: TRBV12-3/TRBV12-4; CDR3 protein: CASSLSGAIRRELFF
V gene: TRBV5-5; CDR3 protein: CASSYLWDRSYEQYF
V gene: TRBV10-2; CDR3 protein: CASSEFTGKSNEKLFF
V gene: TRBV7-2; CDR3 protein: CASSLSVGDTQYF
V gene: TRBV28; CDR3 protein: CASSPRSGRRGTEAFF
V gene: TRBV28; CDR3 protein: CASSLMGNQPQHF
V gene: TRBV18; CDR3 protein: CASSPVQGSHEQYF
V gene: TRBV5-1; CDR3 protein: CASSLDQLTDTQYF
V gene: TRBV5-1; CDR3 protein: CASSLEGGEQFF
V gene: TRBV3-1; CDR3 protein: CASSQGRGLETQYF
V gene: TRBV9; CDR3 protein: CASSVQGGYEQYF
V gene: TRBV20-1; CDR3 protein: CSARDAGRVYGYTF
V gene: TRBV10-3; CDR3 protein: CAIASGGNNEQFF
V gene: TRBV20-1; CDR3 protein: CSARFSTSTDTQYF
V gene: TRBV4-1; CDR3 protein: CASSQDRKAGDIQYF
V gene: TRBV5-1; CDR3 protein: CASSLGTSPRSGGYTF
V gene: TRBV24-1; CDR3 protein: CATANRGGNEQFF
V gene: TRBV12-3/TRBV12-4; CDR3 protein: CASREKRGGGDTQYF
V gene: TRBV20-1; CDR3 protein: CSAPSSGGAGSADTQYF
V gene: TRBV12-3/TRBV12-4; CDR3 protein: CASSWADTTDTQYF
V gene: TRBV20-1; CDR3 protein: CSAVGQGAGYEQYF
V gene: TRBV6-1; CDR3 protein: CASSLDRGNQPQHF
V gene: TRBV6-2/TRBV6-3; CDR3 protein: CASSSMVALAVSSYEQYF
V gene: TRBV4-3; CDR3 protein: CASSLDPGTGGVGNEQFF
V gene: TRBV7-9; CDR3 protein: CASSKEGGAYEQYF
V gene: TRBV24-1; CDR3 protein: CATSDSFGGSETQYF
V gene: TRBV20-1; CDR3 protein: CSARQGSLNTEAFF
V gene: TRBV27; CDR3 protein: CASSSTGIQFF
V gene: TRBV3-1; CDR3 protein: CASSQLRTNSPLHF
V gene: TRBV6-5; CDR3 protein: CASSYSPGRNNYGYTF
V gene: TRBV27; CDR3 protein: CASSSDSRQETQYF
V gene: TRBV4-3; CDR3 protein: CASSPRTSGGSSYNEQFF
V gene: TRBV20-1; CDR3 protein: CSAPSGGAGSNQPQHF
V gene: TRBV20-1; CDR3 protein: CSASGRGAGSYNEQFF
V gene: TRBV7-9; CDR3 protein: CASSLAGSNQPQHF
V gene: TRBV5-5; CDR3 protein: CASTKTGGEEKLFF
V gene: TRBV28; CDR3 protein: CASTQAGGVFYGYTF
V gene: TRBV12-3/TRBV12-4; CDR3 protein: CASSFGGLGTDTQYF
V gene: TRBV28; CDR3 protein: CASSFREYGYTF
V gene: TRBV11-2; CDR3 protein: CASTLSGSYEQYF
V gene: TRBV27; CDR3 protein: CASSFSRTGLTLSSYNEQFF
V gene: TRBV7-9; CDR3 protein: CASSSGGNRGNEQFF
V gene: TRBV10-3; CDR3 protein: CAISVGQPDQPQHF
V gene: TRBV6-2/TRBV6-3; CDR3 protein: CASSFLTGTSGIRGEQYF
V gene: TRBV20-1; CDR3 protein: CSANSGGTETQYF
V gene: TRBV6-1; CDR3 protein: CASSPGLVSSYNEQFF
V gene: TRBV9; CDR3 protein: CASSVEQGGEQFF
V gene: TRBV28; CDR3 protein: CASSFGQLLGPQHF
V gene: TRBV12-3/TRBV12-4; CDR3 protein: CASSLTDYADTQYF
V gene: TRBV18; CDR3 protein: CASSPPISRETQYF
V gene: TRBV7-9; CDR3 protein: CASSRTGLEETQYF